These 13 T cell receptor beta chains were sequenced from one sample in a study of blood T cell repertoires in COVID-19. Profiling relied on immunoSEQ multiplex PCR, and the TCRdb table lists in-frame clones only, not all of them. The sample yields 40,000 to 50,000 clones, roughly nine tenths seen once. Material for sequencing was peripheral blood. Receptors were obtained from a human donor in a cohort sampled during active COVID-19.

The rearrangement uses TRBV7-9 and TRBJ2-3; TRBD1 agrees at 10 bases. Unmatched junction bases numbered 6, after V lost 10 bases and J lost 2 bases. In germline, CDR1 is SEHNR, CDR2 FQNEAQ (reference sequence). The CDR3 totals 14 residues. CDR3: CATTGTGATDTQYF. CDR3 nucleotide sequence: TGTGCCACGACCGGGACAGGGGCCACAGATACGCAGTATTTT.

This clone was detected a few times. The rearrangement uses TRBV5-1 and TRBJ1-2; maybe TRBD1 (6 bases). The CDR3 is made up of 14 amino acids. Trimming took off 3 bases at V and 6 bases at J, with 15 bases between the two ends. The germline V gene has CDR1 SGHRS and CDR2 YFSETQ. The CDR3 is CASSWGRQGHGYTF. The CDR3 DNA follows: TGCGCCAGCAGCTGGGGGCGCCAGGGGCATGGCTACACCTTC.

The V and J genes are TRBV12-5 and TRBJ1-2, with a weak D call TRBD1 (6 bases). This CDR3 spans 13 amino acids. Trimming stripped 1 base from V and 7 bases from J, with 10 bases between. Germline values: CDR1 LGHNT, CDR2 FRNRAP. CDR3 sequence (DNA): TGTGCTAGTGGTTTGGGCAGGGGATTTGGCTACACCTTC. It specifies CASGLGRGFGYTF.

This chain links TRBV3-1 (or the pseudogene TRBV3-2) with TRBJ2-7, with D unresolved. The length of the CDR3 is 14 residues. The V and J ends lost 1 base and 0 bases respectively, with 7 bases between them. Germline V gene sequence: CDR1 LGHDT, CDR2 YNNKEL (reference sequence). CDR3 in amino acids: CASSQGHFSYEQYF. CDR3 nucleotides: TGTGCCAGCAGCCAAGGGCATTTCTCCTACGAGCAGTACTTC.

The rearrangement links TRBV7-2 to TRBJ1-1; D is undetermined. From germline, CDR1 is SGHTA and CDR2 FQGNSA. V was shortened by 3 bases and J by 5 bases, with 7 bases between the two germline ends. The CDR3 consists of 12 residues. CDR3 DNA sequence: TGTGCCAGCAGCTTTGACGGGACTGAAGCTTTCTTT. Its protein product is CASSFDGTEAFF.

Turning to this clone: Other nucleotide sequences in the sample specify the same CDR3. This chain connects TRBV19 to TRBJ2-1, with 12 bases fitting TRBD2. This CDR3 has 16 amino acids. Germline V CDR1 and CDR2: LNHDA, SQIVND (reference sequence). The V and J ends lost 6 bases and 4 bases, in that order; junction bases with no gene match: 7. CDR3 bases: TGTGCCAGTAGCCTCCTAGCGGGAGGGCCGTACAATGAGCAGTTCTTC. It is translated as CASSLLAGGPYNEQFF.

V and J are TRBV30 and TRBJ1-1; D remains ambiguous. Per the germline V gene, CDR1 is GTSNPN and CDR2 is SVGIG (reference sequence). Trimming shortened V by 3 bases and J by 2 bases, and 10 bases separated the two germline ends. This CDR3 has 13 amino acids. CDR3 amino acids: CAWSHGGNTEAFF. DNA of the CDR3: TGTGCCTGGAGCCACGGAGGAAACACTGAAGCTTTCTTT.

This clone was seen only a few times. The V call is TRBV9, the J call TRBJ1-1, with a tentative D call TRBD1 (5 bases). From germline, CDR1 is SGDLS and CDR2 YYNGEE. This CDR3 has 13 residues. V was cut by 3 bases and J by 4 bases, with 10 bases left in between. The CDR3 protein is CASSEGGGTEAFF. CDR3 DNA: TGTGCCAGCAGCGAGGGCGGGGGCACTGAAGCTTTCTTT.

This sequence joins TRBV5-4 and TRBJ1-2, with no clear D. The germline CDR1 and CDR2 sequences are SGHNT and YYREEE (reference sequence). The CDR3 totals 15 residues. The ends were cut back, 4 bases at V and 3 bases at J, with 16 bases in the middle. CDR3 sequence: CASSRSGVKHYGYTF. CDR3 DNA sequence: TGTGCCAGCAGCCGGTCGGGAGTTAAACACTATGGCTACACCTTC.

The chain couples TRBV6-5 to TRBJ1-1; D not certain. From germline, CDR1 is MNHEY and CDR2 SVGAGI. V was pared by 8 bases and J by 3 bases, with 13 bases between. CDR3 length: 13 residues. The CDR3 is CASVPRGHTEAFF. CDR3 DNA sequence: TGTGCCAGCGTACCCCGCGGTCACACTGAAGCTTTCTTT.

CDR3 residues: CASSDPGLAGRGVYNEQFF. The CDR3 nucleotides are TGTGCCAGCAGTGACCCGGGACTAGCGGGTCGGGGGGTCTACAATGAGCAGTTCTTC. This chain connects TRBV2 to TRBJ2-1, with TRBD2 matching over 12 bases. Trimming removed 3 bases from V and 3 bases from J; junction bases left unmatched: 12. The CDR3 contains 19 residues. Germline loops: CDR1 SNHLY, CDR2 FYNNEI.

CDR3 sequence reads: CASSPAGGNYGYTF. The DNA of the CDR3 is TGTGCCAGCAGCCCGGCGGGAGGTAACTATGGCTACACCTTC. V and J are TRBV6-4 and TRBJ1-2, with D unresolved. CDR3 length: 14 residues. Germline lookup yields CDR1 MRHNA and CDR2 SNTAGT. Deletions cut 6 bases from V and 1 base from J, with 12 bases between.

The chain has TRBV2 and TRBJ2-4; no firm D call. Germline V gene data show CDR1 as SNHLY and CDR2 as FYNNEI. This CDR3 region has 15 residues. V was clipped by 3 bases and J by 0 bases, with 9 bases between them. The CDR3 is CASSEPGIAKNIQYF. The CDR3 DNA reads TGTGCCAGCAGTGAGCCCGGTATAGCCAAAAACATTCAGTACTTC.